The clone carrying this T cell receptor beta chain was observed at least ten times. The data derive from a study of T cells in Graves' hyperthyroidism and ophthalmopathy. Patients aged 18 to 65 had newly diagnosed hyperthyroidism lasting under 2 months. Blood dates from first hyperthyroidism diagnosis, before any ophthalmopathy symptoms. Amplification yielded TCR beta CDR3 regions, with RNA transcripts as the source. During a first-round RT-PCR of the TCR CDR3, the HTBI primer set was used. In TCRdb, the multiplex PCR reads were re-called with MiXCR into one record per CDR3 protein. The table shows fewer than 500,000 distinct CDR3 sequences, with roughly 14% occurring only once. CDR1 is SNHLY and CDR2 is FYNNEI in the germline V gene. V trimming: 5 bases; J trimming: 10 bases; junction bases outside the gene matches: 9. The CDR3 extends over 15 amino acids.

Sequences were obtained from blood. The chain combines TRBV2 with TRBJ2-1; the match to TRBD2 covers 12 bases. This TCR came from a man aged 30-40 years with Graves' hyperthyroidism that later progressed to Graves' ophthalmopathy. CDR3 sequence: CASSPTSGGSGEQFF. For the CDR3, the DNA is TGTGCCAGCAGTCCGACTAGCGGGGGCTCAGGGGAGCAGTTCTTC. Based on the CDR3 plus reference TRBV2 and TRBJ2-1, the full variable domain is EPEVTQTPSHQVTQMGQEVILRCVPISNHLYFYWYRQILGQKVEFLVSFYNNEISEKSEIFDDQFSVERPDGSNFTLKIRSTKLEDSAMYFCASSPTSGGSGEQFFGPGTRLTVL.